The 15 T cell receptor beta chains listed next were all sequenced from one sample in a study of OX40 agonist ivuxolimab in advanced cancers. TCRdb's copy holds only in-frame clones and misses some; the assay was immunoSEQ multiplex PCR. The sample contains approximately 52,000 clones, 79% of which appear only once. The sequences come from CD4+ or CD8+ T cells sorted from blood, collected in a trial of the OX40 agonist ivuxolimab. These receptors originate from an adult with an advanced solid tumor such as melanoma, head and neck, liver or kidney cancer.

The chain combines TRBV13 with TRBJ2-3; TRBD2 matches at 7 bases. CDR1 PRHDT and CDR2 FYEKMQ come from the germline V gene (reference sequence). Trimming took 6 bases from V and 2 from J; bases not matched to a gene: 5. CDR3 length: 14 residues. The CDR3 loop is CASSTLAVTDTQYF. CDR3 coding DNA: TGTGCCAGCAGTACCCTAGCGGTCACAGATACGCAGTATTTT.

The rearrangement uses TRBV7-6 and TRBJ2-3; D call uncertain. Germline CDR1 SGHVS, CDR2 FNYEAQ. This CDR3 comprises 14 residues. Trimming left V 2 bases short and J 2 bases short, with 8 bases between. The chain's CDR3 is CASSLSRLTDTQYF. CDR3 in DNA: TGTGCCAGCAGCTTATCCAGGCTCACAGATACGCAGTATTTT.

The V gene is TRBV18, the J gene TRBJ1-1; tentative D call: TRBD1 (5 bases). The V gene lost 1 base and the J gene lost 0 bases, with 12 bases spanning the gap. Per the germline V gene, CDR1 is KGHSH and CDR2 is LQKENI. CDR3 size: 16 residues. The chain's CDR3 is CASSPLAGGLNTEAFF. In DNA, the CDR3 is TGTGCCAGCTCACCACTCGCGGGGGGTTTGAACACTGAAGCTTTCTTT.

The V gene is TRBV12-5, the J gene TRBJ2-7; D gene unclear. The CDR3 runs 14 residues. Germline loops: CDR1 LGHNT, CDR2 FRNRAP. V was trimmed by 6 bases and J by 3 bases, leaving 15 bases between them. CDR3 bases: TGTGCTAGTGGAACGGACCGTGGATTCTACGAGCAGTACTTC. Translation: CASGTDRGFYEQYF.

As regards this clone: The same CDR3 is also encoded by other DNA sequences in this sample. The genes are TRBV7-3 and TRBJ1-1; D is uncertain. This CDR3 contains 13 residues. Looked up from germline, CDR1 is SGHTA and CDR2 is FQGTGA. Trimming cost V 2 bases and J 1 base, with 5 bases left between them. The CDR3 DNA reads TGTGCCAGCAGCTTAGGAAAGAACACTGAAGCTTTCTTT. Encoded protein: CASSLGKNTEAFF.

Only one count was recorded for this clone. The chain combines TRBV5-1 with TRBJ2-7, with 7 bases that match TRBD2. The length of the CDR3 is 16 residues. Germline loops: CDR1 SGHRS, CDR2 YFSETQ. V shed 0 bases and J 3 bases; nucleotides not matched to a gene: 9. The CDR3 spells CASSLGSLWGGYEQYF. For the CDR3, the DNA is TGCGCCAGCAGCTTGGGCTCTCTCTGGGGGGGCTACGAGCAGTACTTC.

This clone has a handful of counts. The J gene is TRBJ1-1, the V gene TRBV28; 8 bases are a match to TRBD1. V was clipped by 6 bases and J by 4 bases; unmatched bases: 10. Germline V gives CDR1 MDHEN, CDR2 SYDVKM. The CDR3 contains 15 residues. The DNA of the CDR3 is TGTGCCAGCAGGTTACAGGGGGTTTTGGGCACTGAAGCTTTCTTT. Protein sequence: CASRLQGVLGTEAFF.

This chain joins TRBV27 and TRBJ2-1; 7 bases map to TRBD2. Germline V gene lookup returns CDR1 MNHEY and CDR2 SMNVEV (reference sequence). The CDR3 has 18 amino acids. J gave up 5 bases and V 1 base, and 14 bases lay outside the gene matches. CDR3 region: CASSLWGMRERGDNEQFF. DNA of the CDR3: TGTGCCAGCAGTTTATGGGGCATGCGGGAGCGTGGGGACAATGAGCAGTTCTTC.

The rearrangement uses TRBV20-1 and TRBJ2-1; TRBD1 matches at 7 bases. CDR1 and CDR2 (germline): DFQATT, SNEGSKA (reference sequence). This CDR3 spans 11 amino acids. The CDR3 bases are TGCAGCTATTTACAGGGGAATGAGCAGTTCTTC. Translating it yields CSYLQGNEQFF.

J is TRBJ2-5 and V is TRBV7-3, with 8 bases that match TRBD2. The CDR3 runs to 15 residues. Germline CDR1 reads SGHTA; CDR2 reads FQGTGA. Unmatched junction bases numbered 6, after V lost 2 bases and J lost 4 bases. The CDR3 sequence is CASSLSPAGAETQYF. The CDR3 DNA is TGTGCCAGCAGCTTATCTCCAGCGGGAGCAGAGACCCAGTACTTC. Complete variable domain (other parts from reference TRBV7-3 and TRBJ2-5): GAGVSQTPSNKVTEKGKYVELRCDPISGHTALYWYRQSLGQGPEFLIYFQGTGAADDSGLPNDRFFAVRPEGSVSTLKIQRTERGDSAVYLCASSLSPAGAETQYFGPGTRLLVL.

About this clone: Distinct nucleotide sequences in the sample also encode this CDR3. The CDR3 loop reads CASSGGYEQYF. Here the CDR3 DNA reads TGTGCCAGCTCGGGGGGGTACGAGCAGTACTTC. The V call is TRBV6-5, the J call TRBJ2-7, with TRBD2 matching over 8 bases. The CDR3 loop spans 11 amino acids. CDR1 MNHEY and CDR2 SVGAGI come from the germline V gene. The ends lost 8 bases at V and 4 bases at J; junction bases unmatched: 1.

The V call is TRBV7-9, the J call TRBJ2-5; weak D call: TRBD2 (5 bases). Trimming cost V 5 bases and J 0 bases, with 10 bases left between them. From germline, CDR1 is SEHNR and CDR2 FQNEAQ (reference sequence). The CDR3 loop spans 14 amino acids. CDR3 nucleotide sequence: TGTGCCAGCAGCACCTCCGGGAACCAAGAGACCCAGTACTTC. Protein: CASSTSGNQETQYF.

This clone turned up a few times. V and J are TRBV7-9 and TRBJ2-5, with 8 bases fitting TRBD2. CDR3 size: 14 residues. V was pared by 4 bases and J by 5 bases, with 6 bases of the junction left unmatched. Germline V gene sequence: CDR1 SEHNR, CDR2 FQNEAQ (reference sequence). The CDR3 nucleotides read TGTGCCAGCAGCTCCCCGGGACTAGGGGAGACCCAGTACTTC. It is translated as CASSSPGLGETQYF.

This sequence joins TRBV5-1 and TRBJ1-6; D is perhaps TRBD1 (6 bases). Trimming cost V 3 bases and J 4 bases, with 14 bases left between them. Germline CDR1 reads SGHRS; CDR2 reads YFSETQ. The CDR3 spans 16 residues. CDR3 bases: TGCGCCAGCAGCTCGGGGAGGGGGGATTATAATTCACCCCTCCACTTT. Its translation is CASSSGRGDYNSPLHF.

This clone showed up just a few times. The J gene is TRBJ2-3, the V gene TRBV19; D might be TRBD2 (6 bases). The CDR3 has 15 residues. Germline CDR1 and CDR2: LNHDA and SQIVND (reference sequence). V gave up 7 bases and J gave up 3 bases, with 17 bases separating them. The CDR3 loop reads CASTPMLAKTDTQYF. The DNA for the CDR3 is TGTGCCAGTACTCCAATGCTAGCGAAGACAGATACGCAGTATTTT.